Listed below are T cell receptor beta chains from one sample, sequenced in a study of sequential checkpoint blockade in melanoma. Assay: immunoSEQ multiplex PCR; the TCRdb copy retains only in-frame clones and omits some. Here the sample spans some 6,900 clones, around 82% being singletons. The sequencing used CD8+ T cells sorted from blood (inferred from file names), collected from a patient given nivolumab and ipilimumab in sequence. All receptors come from a human donor with melanoma. Both conserved end residues are part of each CDR3. A D gene is named only where the DNA matches it firmly. Clone size is stated in some rows and not others, as once, few, many or a class when expanded.

d_call j_call clone_size v_call cdr3_nt cdr3_aa
TRBD2 TRBJ2-7 . TRBV30 TGTGCCTCCGGGCTAGCGGGGGAGCAGTACTTC CASGLAGEQYF
TRBD2 TRBJ2-1 . TRBV2 TGTGCCAGCAGTGGGCCGGCTAGCGGGGGGAGGGAGCAGTTCTTC CASSGPASGGREQFF
TRBD2 TRBJ2-5 . TRBV2 TGTGCCAGCAGTGAGAAAGGCGGGAGGTGGGAGACCCAGTACTTC CASSEKGGRWETQYF
. TRBJ2-1 . TRBV7-9 TGTGCCAGCAGGCCCACAGCGGAATTCCCCCACAATGAGCAGTTCTTC CASRPTAEFPHNEQFF
. TRBJ2-7 once TRBV9 TGTGCCAGCAGCCCACCGGGGGCAGGGGGTTACAACGAGCAGTACTTC CASSPPGAGGYNEQYF
TRBD1 TRBJ1-1 . TRBV29-1 TGCAGCGTCCAGACAGGGGAGGCCACTGAAGCTTTCTTT CSVQTGEATEAFF
. TRBJ2-7 few TRBV27 TGTGCCAGCAGTCCCTTCGACAGGATAAACTCCTACGAGCAGTACTTC CASSPFDRINSYEQYF
TRBD1 TRBJ2-7 few TRBV11-2 TGTGCCAGCAGCTTGGGGACAGGGCCCTACGAGCAGTACTTC CASSLGTGPYEQYF
TRBD1 TRBJ1-2 once TRBV27 TGTGCCAGCAGTAAAACCGGGACAGGGAACTATGGCTACACCTTC CASSKTGTGNYGYTF
. TRBJ2-7 . TRBV11-2 TGTGCCAGCAGCTTAGTTCCGACAGGTCCTTACGAGCAGTACTTC CASSLVPTGPYEQYF
. TRBJ1-5 . TRBV16 TGTGCCAGCAGCCACGGGCCGACAGCGACTAGCAATCAGCCCCAGCATTTT CASSHGPTATSNQPQHF
TRBD1 TRBJ1-2 . TRBV7-6 TGTGCCAGCAGCAGGGACACCGGGACAGCTTATGGCTACACCTTC CASSRDTGTAYGYTF
TRBD2 TRBJ2-7 . TRBV5-3 TGTGCCAGCAGCTTGTGGGGGGGACCCGAGCAGTACTTC CASSLWGGPEQYF
TRBD1 TRBJ2-7 . TRBV7-3 TGTGCCAGCAGCCAAGGGACAGGATCTTACGAGCAGTACTTC CASSQGTGSYEQYF
TRBD1 TRBJ2-7 . TRBV5-1 TGCGCCAGCAGCTGGGGGACAGGGGACTACGAGCAGTACTTC CASSWGTGDYEQYF
. TRBJ2-3 . TRBV28 TGTGCCAGCAGTACCCGACAGGAGAACACAGATACGCAGTATTTT CASSTRQENTDTQYF
TRBD1 TRBJ1-1 . TRBV27 TGTGCCAGCCATACGACAGGGGGCTTTGAAGCTTTCTTT CASHTTGGFEAFF
. TRBJ2-3 . TRBV27 TGTGCCAGCAGCCTAGAGGGACATACCACAGATACGCAGTATTTT CASSLEGHTTDTQYF
. TRBJ2-1 . TRBV10-1 TGCGCCAGCAGTGGCGAAAGCAATGAGCAGTTCTTC CASSGESNEQFF
TRBD2 TRBJ2-1 . TRBV7-6 TGTGCCAGCAGCGAAACTAGCGGCCCCAACAATGAGCAGTTCTTC CASSETSGPNNEQFF
TRBD1 TRBJ2-2 . TRBV19 TGTGCCAGTAATCGGGACAGGGGCACCGGGGAGCTGTTTTTT CASNRDRGTGELFF
. TRBJ2-1 once TRBV18 TGTGCCAGCTCACCGGGTCCCGGGGATGAGCAGTTCTTC CASSPGPGDEQFF
. TRBJ2-1 once TRBV11-2 TGTGCCAGCAGCCAGGAGGGCCTTTACAATGAGCAGTTCTTC CASSQEGLYNEQFF
TRBD1 TRBJ2-5 once TRBV5-1 TGCGCCAGCAGCTTTCAGGGGGCTAGGGAGACCCAGTACTTC CASSFQGARETQYF